This entry lists 21 T cell receptor beta chains sequenced from one sample in a study of T cell responses to AZD1222 COVID-19 vaccine. Method: immunoSEQ multiplex PCR; TCRdb's copy keeps in-frame clones and lacks some. The table has some 100,000 clones, 80% to 95% seen once. This specimen consisted of peripheral blood, obtained on day 0 of AZD1222 vaccination. The receptors come from an adult in good health.

The chain has TRBV11-1 and TRBJ1-3, with no clear D. This CDR3 spans 15 amino acids. Germline lookup yields CDR1 SGHAT and CDR2 FQDESV (reference sequence). Trimming took off 4 bases at V and 1 base at J, with 11 bases between the two ends. The CDR3 reads CASSSDRFSGNTIYF. CDR3 sequence (DNA): TGTGCCAGCAGCTCGGACCGTTTTTCTGGAAACACCATATATTTT.

The chain employs TRBV7-3 and TRBJ2-1; 7 bases are a match to TRBD1. The junction had 13 bases not matched to a gene; V was cut back by 5 bases and J by 6 bases. The CDR3 consists of 16 residues. Per germline, CDR1 SGHTA and CDR2 FQGTGA. The CDR3 sequence is CASSADATGKGNEQFF. In nucleotides, the CDR3 is TGTGCCAGCAGCGCCGACGCGACAGGGAAGGGCAATGAGCAGTTCTTC.

The V call is TRBV5-1, the J call TRBJ1-1; D not certain. Germline V gives CDR1 SGHRS, CDR2 YFSETQ. The CDR3 loop spans 15 amino acids. With 0 bases removed from V and 5 bases from J, the gap between germline ends came to 14 bases. The CDR3 region has the DNA TGCGCCAGCAGCTTGGTTGGACTAAGTGGTACTGAAGCTTTCTTT. Protein sequence: CASSLVGLSGTEAFF. Full variable domain (rest looked up from reference TRBV5-1 and TRBJ1-1): KAGVTQTPRYLIKTRGQQVTLSCSPISGHRSVSWYQQTPGQGLQFLFEYFSETQRNKGNFPGRFSGRQFSNSRSEMNVSTLELGDSALYLCASSLVGLSGTEAFFGQGTRLTVV.

The chain couples TRBV25-1 to TRBJ2-1; possible D gene TRBD2, 6 bases. The germline V gene encodes CDR1 MGHDK and CDR2 SYGVNS. The CDR3 covers 15 residues. Trimming removed 5 bases at V and 7 bases at J, with 18 bases between. This CDR3 is CASSPGPGARNEQFF. The CDR3 DNA reads as TGTGCCAGCAGTCCCGGCCCGGGAGCGAGAAATGAGCAGTTCTTC.

V gene TRBV7-6 combines with J gene TRBJ1-3; 8 bases map to TRBD1. CDR3 length: 15 amino acids. V trimming: 1 base; J trimming: 2 bases; junction bases outside the gene matches: 1. The germline CDR1 and CDR2 sequences are SGHVS and FNYEAQ. The CDR3 loop is CASSLEQGAGNTIYF. The CDR3 DNA follows: TGTGCCAGCAGCTTAGAACAGGGGGCTGGAAACACCATATATTTT.

The chain links TRBV6-5 to TRBJ2-1; the D is unclear. Germline assignment: CDR1 MNHEY and CDR2 SVGAGI. Deletions cut 0 bases from V and 7 bases from J, with 10 bases between. The CDR3 covers 14 residues. DNA of the CDR3: TGTGCCAGCAGTTACTCTTGGGTAGAGAATGAGCAGTTCTTC. It codes for CASSYSWVENEQFF.

The chain employs TRBV24-1 and TRBJ2-1, with D uncertain. CDR3 length equals 16 residues. The germline V and J ends were trimmed by 1 base and 3 bases, with 12 bases remaining between them. Germline V gene lookup returns CDR1 KGHDR and CDR2 SFDVKD. The CDR3 sequence is CATSDLSDGYYNEQFF. DNA for the CDR3: TGTGCCACCAGTGATTTATCGGACGGCTACTACAATGAGCAGTTCTTC.

The chain combines TRBV6-5 with TRBJ1-5; D may be TRBD1 (5 bases). The germline gives CDR1 MNHEY, CDR2 SVGAGI. The length of the CDR3 is 15 residues. With 6 bases removed from V and 4 bases from J, the gap between germline ends came to 16 bases. CDR3 nucleotide sequence: TGTGCCAGCAGCCGGTCGGGGGGAAGTAATCAGCCCCAGCATTTT. Its protein product is CASSRSGGSNQPQHF.

The CDR3 is CASSPPLSGTGGEKLFF. The CDR3 nucleotides read TGCGCCAGCAGCCCGCCCCTTTCCGGGACAGGGGGTGAAAAACTGTTTTTT. This chain uses TRBV5-1 with TRBJ1-4; TRBD1 agrees at 11 bases. Germline CDR1 SGHRS, CDR2 YFSETQ. Trimming removed 4 bases from V and 7 bases from J; junction bases left unmatched: 12. The CDR3 is made up of 17 amino acids.

The CDR3 region is CASSATSGRAADNEQFF. CDR3 sequence (DNA): TGTGCCAGCAGCGCGACTAGCGGGAGGGCCGCTGATAATGAGCAGTTCTTC. V and J are TRBV7-9 and TRBJ2-1, with 14 bases lining up with TRBD2. The length of the CDR3 is 17 residues. V gave up 5 bases and J gave up 7 bases; unmatched junction bases: 10. CDR1 and CDR2 (germline): SEHNR, FQNEAQ (reference sequence).

The chain joins TRBV11-2 to TRBJ2-3, with TRBD2 matching over 7 bases. Looked up from germline, CDR1 is SGHAT and CDR2 is FQNNGV. The CDR3 is made up of 17 amino acids. V lost 2 bases, J lost 6 bases, and 14 bases stayed unmatched. CDR3 nucleotides: TGTGCCAGCAGCTTAATGTGGAGGACTAGGGCCCTCGATACGCAGTATTTT. Encoded protein: CASSLMWRTRALDTQYF. The full variable domain, in which reference TRBV11-2 and TRBJ2-3 provide the parts outside the CDR3, is EAGVAQSPRYKIIEKRQSVAFWCNPISGHATLYWYQQILGQGPKLLIQFQNNGVVDDSQLPKDRFSAERLKGVDSTLKIQPAKLEDSAVYLCASSLMWRTRALDTQYFGPGTRLTVL.

In its sample, this clone was seen a few times. The rearrangement uses TRBV14 and TRBJ2-5, with 7 bases fitting TRBD1. This CDR3 has 15 amino acids. J was trimmed by 5 bases and V by 0 bases; bases with no gene match: 6. Germline CDR1 is SGHDN and CDR2 is FVKESK. The CDR3 protein is CASSQDRGGWETQYF. Written as DNA, the CDR3 is TGTGCCAGCAGCCAAGATCGAGGGGGCTGGGAGACCCAGTACTTC.

The chain is built from TRBV7-9 and TRBJ2-7, with D hard to call. With 5 bases removed from V and 1 base from J, the gap between germline ends came to 3 bases. Germline V gene data show CDR1 as SEHNR and CDR2 as FQNEAQ (reference sequence). This CDR3 spans 11 amino acids. CDR3 nucleotide sequence: TGTGCCAGCAGCAAGTCCTACGAGCAGTACTTC. Translated, it gives CASSKSYEQYF. Supplemented by reference TRBV7-9 and TRBJ2-7, the full variable domain reads DTGVSQNPRHKITKRGQNVTFRCDPISEHNRLYWYRQTLGQGPEFLTYFQNEAQLEKSRLLSDRFSAERPKGSFSTLEIQRTEQGDSAMYLCASSKSYEQYFGPGTRLTVT.

This chain joins TRBV11-2 and TRBJ1-6; D unresolved. The CDR3 is made up of 13 amino acids. The V and J ends lost 7 bases and 6 bases respectively, with 10 bases between them. In germline, CDR1 is SGHAT, CDR2 FQNNGV. The chain's CDR3 is CASTFGVNSPLHF. The CDR3, as DNA: TGTGCCAGCACCTTTGGAGTTAATTCACCCCTCCACTTT.

CDR3 sequence (DNA): TGTGCCTGGAGCAACCACAGGGGGGTTAACACTGAAGCTTTCTTT. It yields the protein CAWSNHRGVNTEAFF. V usage is TRBV30 and J usage is TRBJ1-1; 8 nucleotides align to TRBD1. The J segment lost 2 bases and the V segment lost 3 bases, leaving 8 bases of the junction unmatched. Germline V gives CDR1 GTSNPN, CDR2 SVGIG (reference sequence). There are 15 residues in the CDR3.

The V and J genes are TRBV14 and TRBJ1-2; D is possibly TRBD1 (5 bases). The CDR3 consists of 14 residues. CDR1 and CDR2 from the germline V gene are SGHDN and FVKESK. The V gene lost 4 bases and the J gene lost 4 bases, with 13 bases spanning the gap. CDR3 bases: TGTGCCAGCAGCCGTGGACATGCGATCTATGGCTACACCTTC. It is translated as CASSRGHAIYGYTF. The entire variable domain, with the rest obtained from reference TRBV14 and TRBJ1-2, is as follows: EAGVTQFPSHSVIEKGQTVTLRCDPISGHDNLYWYRRVMGKEIKFLLHFVKESKQDESGMPNNRFLAERTGGTYSTLKVQPAELEDSGVYFCASSRGHAIYGYTFGSGTRLTVV.

The chain employs TRBV7-3 and TRBJ2-6, with D hard to call. The CDR3 contains 14 residues. Trimming removed 5 bases from V and 4 bases from J, with 9 bases in between. Germline V gene lookup returns CDR1 SGHTA and CDR2 FQGTGA. The CDR3, as DNA: TGTGCCAGCAGCCCCGACCGGGGGGCCAACGTCCTGACTTTC. Its translation is CASSPDRGANVLTF.

J is TRBJ2-2 and V is TRBV7-9, with 10 bases identical to TRBD1. This CDR3 contains 15 residues. Germline CDR1 is SEHNR and CDR2 is FQNEAQ (reference sequence). V lost 4 bases and J lost 4; bases outside the gene matches: 3. The chain's CDR3 is CASSSDRGFTGELFF. The CDR3, as DNA: TGTGCCAGCAGCTCGGACAGGGGGTTCACCGGGGAGCTGTTTTTT.

A few counts support this clone. The V and J genes are TRBV15 and TRBJ2-7; weak D call: TRBD2 (5 bases). From germline, CDR1 is LNHNV and CDR2 YYDKDF (reference sequence). Trimming removed 0 bases at V and 1 base at J, with 16 bases between. The CDR3 spans 17 residues. The CDR3: CATSREGMAGLSYEQYF. For the CDR3, the DNA is TGTGCCACCAGCAGAGAAGGAATGGCGGGCCTATCCTACGAGCAGTACTTC. Looking up the rest from reference TRBV15 and TRBJ2-7 gives the full variable domain: DAMVIQNPRYQVTQFGKPVTLSCSQTLNHNVMYWYQQKSSQAPKLLFHYYDKDFNNEADTPDNFQSRRPNTSFCFLDIRSPGLGDTAMYLCATSREGMAGLSYEQYFGPGTRLTVT.

This chain joins TRBV19 and TRBJ1-1; D is ambiguous. The CDR3 extends over 10 amino acids. V was clipped by 10 bases and J by 1 base, with 4 bases between them. Per germline, CDR1 LNHDA and CDR2 SQIVND (reference sequence). The CDR3 nucleotides read TGTGCCACCAGGAACACTGAAGCTTTCTTT. Its translation: CATRNTEAFF.

This rearrangement joins TRBV19 to TRBJ2-3, with unresolved D. Trimming shortened V by 3 bases and J by 2 bases, and 9 bases separated the two germline ends. The CDR3 sequence is 14 residues long. Germline CDR1 reads LNHDA; CDR2 reads SQIVND (reference sequence). The CDR3 sequence is CASSMAQYTDTQYF. The CDR3 nucleotides read TGTGCCAGTAGTATGGCCCAATACACAGATACGCAGTATTTT.